These T cell receptor beta chains were read from a single sample in a study of shared clonotypes between healthy human individuals. Profiled with immunoSEQ multiplex PCR; TCRdb holds only in-frame clones, not every one. The sample has some 2 million clones, about 95% seen once; the top ten hold 0.9% to 1.4%. Sequences were obtained from naive CD8+ T cells sorted from blood. The receptors originated from a man aged 18 to 35 in good health. The CDR3 runs from the conserved cysteine through the conserved F or W. The D gene is left open where the match is weak. Some rows mark clone size as missing; the rest say once, few, many or name a class of expanded clone.

cdr3_length,j_call,d_call,clone_size,v_call,cdr3_nt,cdr3_aa
15,TRBJ1-1,-,once,TRBV7-6,TGTGCCAGCAGCTTAGAACCTACAGGGCACACTGAAGCTTTCTTT,CASSLEPTGHTEAFF
13,TRBJ2-5,-,-,TRBV27,TGTGCCAGCAGTTTTAACAGGATAGAGACCCAGTACTTC,CASSFNRIETQYF
17,TRBJ1-2,-,-,TRBV9,TGTGCCAGCAGCCCCGCCCGGGCCGGGGGTGAGGGATATGGCTACACCTTC,CASSPARAGGEGYGYTF
14,TRBJ2-3,-,-,TRBV9,TGTGCCAGCAGCGTTGACAGTCGCACAGATACGCAGTATTTT,CASSVDSRTDTQYF
14,TRBJ1-2,-,-,TRBV13,TGTGCCAGCAGCTTAGGCGGCCAGGGGTATGGCTACACCTTC,CASSLGGQGYGYTF
15,TRBJ2-5,TRBD2,-,TRBV25-1,TGTGCCAGCAGTGAGCTACTAGCGGGGCCGGAGACCCAGTACTTC,CASSELLAGPETQYF
13,TRBJ2-2,-,-,TRBV29-1,TGCAGCGTTCAGGCCCCGAACACCGGGGAGCTGTTTTTT,CSVQAPNTGELFF
13,TRBJ2-2,-,-,TRBV7-9,TGTGCCAGCAGAATATGGGACCAGGGGGAGCTGTTTTTT,CASRIWDQGELFF
15,TRBJ2-7,TRBD1,-,TRBV5-8,TGTGCCAGCAGCTTAACGGGACAGGGGGCAGGGGAGCAGTACTTC,CASSLTGQGAGEQYF
12,TRBJ2-7,-,-,TRBV6-5,TGTGCCAGCAGTCGGACGGGCTACGAGCAGTACTTC,CASSRTGYEQYF
13,TRBJ1-1,-,-,TRBV5-4,TGTGCCAGCAGCTTGGAACAGGGCCCTGAAGCTTTCTTT,CASSLEQGPEAFF
11,TRBJ1-2,-,-,TRBV30,TGTGCCTGGAGTCATAGCTATGGCTACACCTTC,CAWSHSYGYTF
13,TRBJ2-7,TRBD1,once,TRBV27,TGTGCCACCAGGATGACAGGGAGCTACGAGCAGTACTTC,CATRMTGSYEQYF
14,TRBJ2-7,TRBD1,-,TRBV7-9,TGTGCCAGCAGCCCGAGACAGGGTAATACCGAGCAGTACTTC,CASSPRQGNTEQYF
15,TRBJ1-2,-,-,TRBV27,TGTGCCAGCAGACTCGAACAGGGTTCGAGCTATGGCTACACCTTC,CASRLEQGSSYGYTF
14,TRBJ1-4,-,-,TRBV7-9,TGTGCCAGCAGCTTATACGGGTCGGACGAAAAACTGTTTTTT,CASSLYGSDEKLFF
14,TRBJ2-5,-,-,TRBV4-1,TGCGCCAGCAGCCTAGGACTGGGGGCAGAGACCCAGTACTTC,CASSLGLGAETQYF
16,TRBJ2-5,-,-,TRBV4-1,TGCGCCAGCAGCCAAGTTGCCTACGCAGCCGAGAGAACCCAGTACTTC,CASSQVAYAAERTQYF
16,TRBJ2-7,TRBD1,-,TRBV6-1,TGTGCCAGCAGTGAGGCCACAGGGGGCCACTCCTACGAGCAGTACTTC,CASSEATGGHSYEQYF
16,TRBJ1-2,TRBD1,once,TRBV14,TGTGCCAGCAACCAAGATATCGGACAGGGGTTTGGTGGCTACACCTTC,CASNQDIGQGFGGYTF
12,TRBJ2-2,-,-,TRBV29-1,TGCAGCGTCCTCCTAAGCACCGGGGAGCTGTTTTTT,CSVLLSTGELFF
12,TRBJ2-7,-,-,TRBV6-5,TGTGCCAGCAGCCTCGGGAATTCCGAGCAGTACTTC,CASSLGNSEQYF
15,TRBJ2-3,-,once,TRBV9,TGTGCCAGCAGCGTAGAAGGCTACCTCACAGATACGCAGTATTTT,CASSVEGYLTDTQYF
17,TRBJ2-1,-,-,TRBV7-2,TGTGCCAGCAGCTTAGTATTTGGGGGCGGAGGTTACAATGAGCAGTTCTTC,CASSLVFGGGGYNEQFF
14,TRBJ2-4,TRBD2,-,TRBV2,TGTGCCAGCAGTGACGGGGGGGCTCGGAACATTCAGTACTTC,CASSDGGARNIQYF
12,TRBJ2-1,TRBD2,-,TRBV2,TGTGCCAGCAGTCGACTAGCGGATGAGCAGTTCTTC,CASSRLADEQFF
16,TRBJ2-4,TRBD1,-,TRBV5-5,TGTGCCAGCAGCCGGGGGCCGGGACAGGACCAAAACATTCAGTACTTC,CASSRGPGQDQNIQYF
11,TRBJ2-3,-,-,TRBV10-2,TGCGCCAGCACCTACACAGATACGCAGTATTTT,CASTYTDTQYF
15,TRBJ2-1,-,once,TRBV7-9,TGTGCCAGCAGCCTTAGCAGGGGCCTCTACAATGAGCAGTTCTTC,CASSLSRGLYNEQFF
13,TRBJ2-1,-,-,TRBV18,TGTGCCAGCTCGCCTACAGGATACAATGAGCAGTTCTTC,CASSPTGYNEQFF
17,TRBJ2-3,TRBD2,-,TRBV4-1,TGCGCCAGCAGCCAAGGAGGGACTAGCGGTATCACAGATACGCAGTATTTT,CASSQGGTSGITDTQYF
14,TRBJ1-1,-,-,TRBV28,TGTGCCAGCAGTTTCCCCAGGGGAGTCACTGAAGCTTTCTTT,CASSFPRGVTEAFF
14,TRBJ2-7,TRBD2,-,TRBV7-8,TGTGCCAGCAGCTGGGGGGGAGGTACCTACGAGCAGTACTTC,CASSWGGGTYEQYF
15,TRBJ2-1,TRBD2,-,TRBV30,TGTGCCTGGACCCGAACTAGCGGGCCGTACAATGAGCAGTTCTTC,CAWTRTSGPYNEQFF
16,TRBJ2-3,-,-,TRBV11-2,TGTGCCAGCAGCTTAGTCGGGGGAGGAGGCACAGATACGCAGTATTTT,CASSLVGGGGTDTQYF
11,TRBJ2-7,-,few,TRBV10-2,TGCGCCAGCAGGGCAGGCTACGAGCAGTACTTC,CASRAGYEQYF
15,TRBJ2-7,TRBD2,-,TRBV7-8,TGTGCCAGCAGCTCTCAGGCGGGAGGGGGGTACGAGCAGTACTTC,CASSSQAGGGYEQYF
13,TRBJ2-1,TRBD1,-,TRBV14,TGTGCCAGCAGCTGGGACAGGGACTATGAGCAGTTCTTC,CASSWDRDYEQFF
16,TRBJ2-3,TRBD2,-,TRBV15,TGTGCCACCAGAAACGGACTAGCGGGTCCGGGGGATACGCAGTATTTT,CATRNGLAGPGDTQYF
14,TRBJ2-3,TRBD1,-,TRBV29-1,TGCAGCGCGGCGCGGACAGGGGTCGCAGATACGCAGTATTTT,CSAARTGVADTQYF
14,TRBJ1-4,-,-,TRBV21-1,TGTGCCAGCACGCAGGGGTTGCGCAATGAAAAACTGTTTTTT,CASTQGLRNEKLFF
14,TRBJ2-7,TRBD1,few,TRBV7-9,TGTGCCAGCAGCTGGGGACAGGGGACCTACGAGCAGTACTTC,CASSWGQGTYEQYF
15,TRBJ1-2,TRBD1,-,TRBV11-2,TGTGCCAGCAGTCCTACCGGGACAGGGGTCTATGGCTACACCTTC,CASSPTGTGVYGYTF
16,TRBJ2-1,TRBD2,-,TRBV27,TGTGCCAGCAGTCCCCTAGCGGGGGCCCGATACAATGAGCAGTTCTTC,CASSPLAGARYNEQFF
18,TRBJ1-5,TRBD1,-,TRBV2,TGTGCCAGCAGCGGAGACAGGGCCTTGGGGCCTAGCAATCAGCCCCAGCATTTT,CASSGDRALGPSNQPQHF
16,TRBJ1-2,TRBD1,-,TRBV14,TGTGCCAGCAGCCAAGACCTACAGGGGCTCCTATATGGCTACACCTTC,CASSQDLQGLLYGYTF
15,TRBJ2-3,-,-,TRBV5-1,TGCGCCAGCAGGTACCAGGGCAGGGAGACAGATACGCAGTATTTT,CASRYQGRETDTQYF
15,TRBJ2-7,-,-,TRBV7-9,TGTGCCAGCAGCTTACAGGTTCGGTCAGGGGACGAGCAGTACTTC,CASSLQVRSGDEQYF
13,TRBJ2-7,TRBD1,once,TRBV6-1,TGTGCCAGCTCGGACAGGACTCCCTACGAGCAGTACTTC,CASSDRTPYEQYF
16,TRBJ2-7,TRBD1,once,TRBV4-3,TGCGCCAGCAGCCAGGGACCGGGACAGGGGACCTACGAGCAGTACTTC,CASSQGPGQGTYEQYF
15,TRBJ2-2,TRBD2,once,TRBV7-3,TGTGCCAGCAGCTTAACGGGAGGGGCCACCGGGGAGCTGTTTTTT,CASSLTGGATGELFF
15,TRBJ2-7,TRBD2,-,TRBV27,TGTGCCAGCAGCCCGGGGGGAGGGATGGACTACGAGCAGTACTTC,CASSPGGGMDYEQYF
14,TRBJ2-7,TRBD1,-,TRBV6-5,TGTGCCAGCAGTCTCATTGGACAGGGCTACGAGCAGTACTTC,CASSLIGQGYEQYF
14,TRBJ1-1,-,few,TRBV9,TGTGCCAGCAGCGTAGAACTCGGTAACACTGAAGCTTTCTTT,CASSVELGNTEAFF